This T cell receptor beta chain appears in the sequencing data of a study of blood T cell repertoires in COVID-19. In the study overall: The origin of the acute and convalescent COVID-19 samples was the United States, Italy and Spain. In each case, the material was cDNA or gDNA derived from T cells, B-cell-depleted T cells, or PBMCs.

In the authors' methods: Quantification of nucleated cells was approximated via reference gene primer amplification. Data came from immunoSEQ multiplex PCR; TCRdb stores just in-frame clones and leaves some out. That table furnishes V, J and clone size, whereas the DNA furnished D and trimming. The data show roughly 54,000 clones, about 83% seen once. Germline V lookup: CDR1 ENHRY, CDR2 SYGVKD. With 1 base clipped from V and 7 bases from J, the junction kept 26 bases outside the gene matches. The CDR3 sequence is 22 residues long. This clone has just one count. This TCR came from a woman in her sixties or seventies with acute or convalescent COVID-19. V gene TRBV10-3 combines with J gene TRBJ1-4, with 8 nucleotides matching TRBD1. Input material: peripheral blood. The CDR3: CAISELSAKQSRDRSGPEKLFF. Here the CDR3 DNA reads TGTGCCATCAGTGAGTTATCAGCGAAGCAGTCCCGGGACAGGAGCGGTCCTGAAAAACTGTTTTTT.